This is a list of T cell receptor beta chains from one sample in a study of beta chain features in type 1 diabetes. Here immunoSEQ multiplex PCR was the method, and the copy in TCRdb shows in-frame clones only, minus some. The sample has hundreds of thousands of clones, less than 20% seen once. The sequenced sample was naive CD4+ T cells from blood. Receptors originate from a man aged 18 to 29 in good health. Both conserved end residues are part of each CDR3. The D gene is left open where the match is weak. Clone size is not always given. Where it is, it says once, few, many or a class for expanded clones.

j_call: TRBJ1-4
v_call: TRBV9
clone_size: once
d_call: -
cdr3_nt: TGTGCCAGCAGCGTAAACCCAGGACAGTTGCGAGAAAAACTGTTTTTT
cdr3_aa: CASSVNPGQLREKLFF

j_call: TRBJ1-1
v_call: TRBV9
clone_size: -
d_call: -
cdr3_nt: TGTGCCAGCAGCGCACCCGGGTCCTCCGAACTGGCTTTCTTT
cdr3_aa: CASSAPGSSELAFF

j_call: TRBJ1-2
v_call: TRBV7-2
clone_size: few
d_call: -
cdr3_nt: TGTGCCAGCAGCCCTAGTGGGGCCAACTATGGCTACACCTTC
cdr3_aa: CASSPSGANYGYTF

j_call: TRBJ2-6
v_call: TRBV6-6
clone_size: few
d_call: -
cdr3_nt: TGTGCCAGCGGCCCCCCGGGTGCTGGGGCCAACGTCCTGACTTTC
cdr3_aa: CASGPPGAGANVLTF

j_call: TRBJ2-1
v_call: TRBV5-1
clone_size: few
d_call: TRBD2
cdr3_nt: TGCGCCAGCAGCCCCGGACTAGCGGTGACCTACAATGAGCAGTTCTTC
cdr3_aa: CASSPGLAVTYNEQFF

j_call: TRBJ2-1
v_call: TRBV6-4
clone_size: few
d_call: TRBD2
cdr3_nt: TGTGCCAGCAGGACCGGGGGGGTTGGCAATGAGCAGTTCTTC
cdr3_aa: CASRTGGVGNEQFF

j_call: TRBJ2-1
v_call: TRBV2
clone_size: -
d_call: -
cdr3_nt: TGTGCCAGCTGCTTGACTAGCTCCTACAATGAGCAGTTCTTC
cdr3_aa: CASCLTSSYNEQFF

j_call: TRBJ2-3
v_call: TRBV14
clone_size: few
d_call: TRBD1
cdr3_nt: TGTGCCAGCAGCCAAGGCCTTCGGACAGGGGGCTACGATACGCAGTATTTT
cdr3_aa: CASSQGLRTGGYDTQYF

j_call: TRBJ1-2
v_call: TRBV28
clone_size: -
d_call: TRBD1
cdr3_nt: TGTGCCAGCTCCCTAGGGGGCCCCTATGGCTACACCTTC
cdr3_aa: CASSLGGPYGYTF

j_call: TRBJ2-3
v_call: TRBV18
clone_size: -
d_call: TRBD2
cdr3_nt: TGTGCCAGCTCACCTCAGCGGGGGACTTCTGGCACAGATACGCAGTATTTT
cdr3_aa: CASSPQRGTSGTDTQYF

j_call: TRBJ2-1
v_call: TRBV5-1
clone_size: -
d_call: -
cdr3_nt: TGCGCCAGCAGCTTGTTCGGGACTCAGATCAATGAGCAGTTCTTC
cdr3_aa: CASSLFGTQINEQFF

j_call: TRBJ2-7
v_call: TRBV5-1
clone_size: -
d_call: -
cdr3_nt: TGCGCCAGCAGCATAGGACAGCAAGCGTTAAAACACTCCTACGAGCAGTACTTC
cdr3_aa: CASSIGQQALKHSYEQYF

j_call: TRBJ1-1
v_call: TRBV6-6
clone_size: -
d_call: -
cdr3_nt: TGTGCCAGCAGTTACGGCCGGGAGCGGTTGAACACTGAAGCTTTCTTT
cdr3_aa: CASSYGRERLNTEAFF

j_call: TRBJ2-6
v_call: TRBV4-3
clone_size: -
d_call: -
cdr3_nt: TGCGCCAGCAGCCAGAAGAGACCGGGACGGACCTCTGGGGCCAACGTCCTGACTTTC
cdr3_aa: CASSQKRPGRTSGANVLTF

j_call: TRBJ2-3
v_call: TRBV4-1
clone_size: few
d_call: TRBD1
cdr3_nt: TGCGCCAGCAGCCAGGGGACAGCGGGCACAGATACGCAGTATTTT
cdr3_aa: CASSQGTAGTDTQYF

j_call: TRBJ2-5
v_call: TRBV7-9
clone_size: few
d_call: -
cdr3_nt: TGTGCCAGCAGCCTCTCGGGGGCAGGGCAAGAGACCCAGTACTTC
cdr3_aa: CASSLSGAGQETQYF

j_call: TRBJ1-5
v_call: TRBV5-4
clone_size: few
d_call: -
cdr3_nt: TGTGCCAGCAGCTTGGATAGCAATCAGCCCCAGCATTTT
cdr3_aa: CASSLDSNQPQHF

j_call: TRBJ2-7
v_call: TRBV7-8
clone_size: -
d_call: -
cdr3_nt: TGTGCCAGCAGAGCTAGCGTCTTCCGCTACGAGCAGTACTTC
cdr3_aa: CASRASVFRYEQYF

j_call: TRBJ2-2
v_call: TRBV10-3
clone_size: few
d_call: -
cdr3_nt: TGTGCCATCAGGAGGAGCCCCGGGGAGCTGTTTTTT
cdr3_aa: CAIRRSPGELFF

j_call: TRBJ2-1
v_call: TRBV7-9
clone_size: many
d_call: -
cdr3_nt: TGTGCCACCACGCAATTTAATGAGCAGTTCTTC
cdr3_aa: CATTQFNEQFF

j_call: TRBJ1-1
v_call: TRBV28
clone_size: few
d_call: -
cdr3_nt: TGTGCCAGCAGTCAACAGGACCGGAAGGGGACTGAAGCTTTCTTT
cdr3_aa: CASSQQDRKGTEAFF

j_call: TRBJ2-3
v_call: TRBV2
clone_size: few
d_call: TRBD2
cdr3_nt: TGTGCCAGCAGTGACGGACTAGCCGTCACAGATACGCAGTATTTT
cdr3_aa: CASSDGLAVTDTQYF

j_call: TRBJ1-1
v_call: TRBV18
clone_size: few
d_call: -
cdr3_nt: TGTGCCAGCTCACCGTCGGGCCCCCTCTCTTTCTTT
cdr3_aa: CASSPSGPLSFF

j_call: TRBJ2-2
v_call: TRBV11-2
clone_size: -
d_call: TRBD1
cdr3_nt: TGTGCCAGCAGCTTAGCGCGACAGGGAAAGGCCGGGGAGCTGTTTTTT
cdr3_aa: CASSLARQGKAGELFF

j_call: TRBJ1-2
v_call: TRBV27
clone_size: few
d_call: -
cdr3_nt: TGTGCCAGCAGTTCACCCATAGTGGGGAACTATGGCTACACCTTC
cdr3_aa: CASSSPIVGNYGYTF

j_call: TRBJ2-1
v_call: TRBV25-1
clone_size: few
d_call: -
cdr3_nt: TGTGCCAGCCGGATAAGCTCCTACAATGAGCAGTTCTTC
cdr3_aa: CASRISSYNEQFF

j_call: TRBJ2-7
v_call: TRBV7-2
clone_size: -
d_call: -
cdr3_nt: TGTGCCAGCAGCCCGGCGGTATCCTACGAGCAGTACTTC
cdr3_aa: CASSPAVSYEQYF

j_call: TRBJ2-7
v_call: TRBV4-3
clone_size: -
d_call: -
cdr3_nt: TGCGCCAGCAGCCAAGTCTGGGGAAGGGAATACGAGCAGTACTTC
cdr3_aa: CASSQVWGREYEQYF

j_call: TRBJ2-3
v_call: TRBV30
clone_size: -
d_call: TRBD2
cdr3_nt: TGTGCCTGGAGTAGGACTAGCGGGGGCACAGATACGCAGTATTTT
cdr3_aa: CAWSRTSGGTDTQYF

j_call: TRBJ2-7
v_call: TRBV5-1
clone_size: few
d_call: -
cdr3_nt: TGCGCCAGCAGCAATCACATTCAGGGGCCGAACTACTACGAGCAGTACTTC
cdr3_aa: CASSNHIQGPNYYEQYF

j_call: TRBJ1-1
v_call: TRBV6-1
clone_size: few
d_call: -
cdr3_nt: TGTGCCAGCAGTGAAGTCGGAGGGTTTGGCACTGAAGCTTTCTTT
cdr3_aa: CASSEVGGFGTEAFF

j_call: TRBJ1-2
v_call: TRBV25-1
clone_size: few
d_call: -
cdr3_nt: TGTGCCAGCAGTATACCAGGGGCCGGAGGTGGCTACACCTTC
cdr3_aa: CASSIPGAGGGYTF

j_call: TRBJ1-1
v_call: TRBV29-1
clone_size: few
d_call: -
cdr3_nt: TGCAGCGTTGAAGATATGCAGATGAACACTGAAGCTTTCTTT
cdr3_aa: CSVEDMQMNTEAFF

j_call: TRBJ1-5
v_call: TRBV10-3
clone_size: -
d_call: -
cdr3_nt: TGTGCCATCAGTAACTCCGAGGACACCAATCAGCCCCAGCATTTT
cdr3_aa: CAISNSEDTNQPQHF

j_call: TRBJ2-3
v_call: TRBV4-2
clone_size: -
d_call: -
cdr3_nt: TGTGCCAGCAGCCGAGGGACTTACTACACAGATACGCAGTATTTT
cdr3_aa: CASSRGTYYTDTQYF

j_call: TRBJ2-3
v_call: TRBV4-1
clone_size: -
d_call: TRBD2
cdr3_nt: TGCGCCAGCAGCCAAGTTAGCGGGAGGGCCTCAGATACGCAGTATTTT
cdr3_aa: CASSQVSGRASDTQYF

j_call: TRBJ2-6
v_call: TRBV6-1
clone_size: -
d_call: TRBD1
cdr3_nt: TGTGCCATCAGTGGGACAGGGGATGCGGGGGCCAACGTCCTGACTTTC
cdr3_aa: CAISGTGDAGANVLTF

j_call: TRBJ2-6
v_call: TRBV18
clone_size: few
d_call: -
cdr3_nt: TGTGCCAGCTCACCAGAAGGGTCTGGGGCCAACGTCCTGACTTTC
cdr3_aa: CASSPEGSGANVLTF

j_call: TRBJ2-1
v_call: TRBV4-1
clone_size: few
d_call: TRBD1
cdr3_nt: TGCGCCAGCAGCCATGGACCCGGACAGGGCATGGATGAGCAGTTCTTC
cdr3_aa: CASSHGPGQGMDEQFF

j_call: TRBJ1-1
v_call: TRBV9
clone_size: -
d_call: -
cdr3_nt: TGTGCCAGCTCATCCCTGGGGGGCACGAGAAACACTGAAGCTTTCTTT
cdr3_aa: CASSSLGGTRNTEAFF

j_call: TRBJ2-3
v_call: TRBV28
clone_size: -
d_call: -
cdr3_nt: TGTGCCAGCAGTTCCAAGACCCGACGAGGCACAGATACGCAGTATTTT
cdr3_aa: CASSSKTRRGTDTQYF

j_call: TRBJ2-5
v_call: TRBV7-9
clone_size: -
d_call: TRBD1
cdr3_nt: TGTGCCAGCAGCTCCGGATACCGGACAGGGCAAGAGACCCAGTACTTC
cdr3_aa: CASSSGYRTGQETQYF

j_call: TRBJ2-7
v_call: TRBV7-2
clone_size: -
d_call: -
cdr3_nt: TGTGCCAGCACACTCCCGGGGACCCGGAAACGCGAGCAGTACTTC
cdr3_aa: CASTLPGTRKREQYF

j_call: TRBJ2-7
v_call: TRBV5-4
clone_size: -
d_call: TRBD2
cdr3_nt: TGTGCCAGCAGCTTGGTGGCTAGCGGGATATACGAGCAGTACTTC
cdr3_aa: CASSLVASGIYEQYF

j_call: TRBJ2-2
v_call: TRBV7-2
clone_size: few
d_call: -
cdr3_nt: TGTGCCAGCAGCTTAGGGGTTGCCACCGGGGAGCTGTTTTTT
cdr3_aa: CASSLGVATGELFF

j_call: TRBJ1-2
v_call: TRBV28
clone_size: -
d_call: -
cdr3_nt: TGTGCCAGTACTCCGGACCCACGGGACTATGGCTACACCTTC
cdr3_aa: CASTPDPRDYGYTF

j_call: TRBJ2-5
v_call: TRBV4-3
clone_size: -
d_call: TRBD2
cdr3_nt: TGCGCCAGCAGCCGCAAGCTCCCCTCAGGAACTAGCGCTGAGACCCAGTACTTC
cdr3_aa: CASSRKLPSGTSAETQYF

j_call: TRBJ2-5
v_call: TRBV5-1
clone_size: -
d_call: -
cdr3_nt: TGCGCCAGCAGGATACCGGGGGGCGTAGAGACCCAGTACTTC
cdr3_aa: CASRIPGGVETQYF

j_call: TRBJ2-3
v_call: TRBV7-9
clone_size: -
d_call: -
cdr3_nt: TGTGCCAGCAGCTTAATGCACAGCACAGATACGCAGTATTTT
cdr3_aa: CASSLMHSTDTQYF

j_call: TRBJ2-6
v_call: TRBV10-3
clone_size: few
d_call: -
cdr3_nt: TGTGCCATCAGCCCGATTGGGTCTGGGGCCAACGTCCTGACTTTC
cdr3_aa: CAISPIGSGANVLTF